The 31 T cell receptor beta chains reported below all come from one sample, sequenced in a study of T cell repertoires in cytomegalovirus infection. TCRdb called the reads again in MiXCR, with one record for every CDR3 protein. The table has 40,000 to 55,000 distinct CDR3 sequences, 20% to 25% seen once; the top ten hold approximately 90%. Their antigens are not known. The starting material was CD8+ T cells from cultured PBMCs, obtained from culture after CMV antigen stimulation. These receptors were obtained from a human donor in good health (CMV status not recorded). Some clones in this sample may be carry-over from other donors' samples.

This clonotype was detected only a few times. V usage is TRBV5-6 and J usage is TRBJ2-1; 11 nucleotides match TRBD2. Germline assignment: CDR1 SGHDT and CDR2 YYEEEE. V gave up 2 bases and J gave up 7 bases; unmatched junction bases: 5. The CDR3 totals 15 residues. The CDR3 region has the DNA TGTGCCAGCAGCTTAGGTACTAGCGGGAGAAATGAGCAGTTCTTC. This encodes CASSLGTSGRNEQFF.

There are a few counts of this clonotype. This rearrangement joins TRBV30 to TRBJ1-1; weak D call: TRBD1 (5 bases). Trimming took off 5 bases at V and 4 bases at J, with 17 bases between the two ends. This CDR3 spans 14 amino acids. Germline V lookup: CDR1 GTSNPN, CDR2 SVGIG (reference sequence). CDR3 region: CAWATGRGVTEAFF. The CDR3 nucleotides read TGTGCCTGGGCCACTGGAAGGGGAGTCACTGAAGCTTTCTTT.

The rearrangement joins TRBV2 to TRBJ2-7, with TRBD1 as a possible D gene (7 bases). Germline V gene data show CDR1 as SNHLY and CDR2 as FYNNEI. The CDR3 is 14 amino acids. V was trimmed by 6 bases and J by 3 bases, leaving 15 bases between them. As DNA, the CDR3 is TGTGCCAGCAGGGGGGAGGACAGGAGCTACGAGCAGTACTTC. Translated: CASRGEDRSYEQYF. The full variable domain, in which reference TRBV2 and TRBJ2-7 provide the parts outside the CDR3, is EPEVTQTPSHQVTQMGQEVILRCVPISNHLYFYWYRQILGQKVEFLVSFYNNEISEKSEIFDDQFSVERPDGSNFTLKIRSTKLEDSAMYFCASRGEDRSYEQYFGPGTRLTVT.

The rearrangement links TRBV7-6 to TRBJ2-1, with TRBD2 matching over 14 bases. Trimming took 1 base from V and 3 from J; bases not matched to a gene: 5. The CDR3 has 18 amino acids. Per germline, CDR1 SGHVS and CDR2 FNYEAQ. The CDR3 nucleotides are TGTGCCAGCAGCTTAGGGACTAGCGGGGGGCTAAACTACAATGAGCAGTTCTTC. This encodes CASSLGTSGGLNYNEQFF. Using reference TRBV7-6 and TRBJ2-1 for the parts outside the CDR3, the full variable domain is GAGVSQSPRYKVTKRGQDVALRCDPISGHVSLYWYRQALGQGPEFLTYFNYEAQQDKSGLPNDRFSAERPEGSISTLTIQRTEQRDSAMYRCASSLGTSGGLNYNEQFFGPGTRLTVL.

There are a few counts of this clonotype. The V gene is TRBV7-2, the J gene TRBJ1-1; possibly TRBD1 for D (6 bases). The CDR3 spans 14 residues. Germline V gene data show CDR1 as SGHTA and CDR2 as FQGNSA. The V and J ends lost 3 bases and 7 bases respectively, with 15 bases between them. This chain's CDR3 is CASSFKLDSFEAFF. The CDR3 coding sequence is TGTGCCAGCAGCTTCAAATTGGACAGTTTTGAAGCTTTCTTT. The variable domain in full, completed from reference TRBV7-2 and TRBJ1-1, reads GAGVSQSPSNKVTEKGKDVELRCDPISGHTALYWYRQSLGQGLEFLIYFQGNSAPDKSGLPSDRFSAERTGGSVSTLTIQRTQQEDSAVYLCASSFKLDSFEAFFGQGTRLTVV.

This clonotype was seen only a few times. V gene TRBV29-1 combines with J gene TRBJ2-7, with TRBD1 as a possible D gene (6 bases). This CDR3 contains 12 residues. Per the germline V gene, CDR1 is SQVTM and CDR2 is ANQGSEA. V was pared by 5 bases and J by 0 bases, with 8 bases between. The CDR3 region is CSVRTDSYEQYF. CDR3 in DNA: TGCAGCGTTAGGACAGACTCCTACGAGCAGTACTTC.

The rearrangement links TRBV7-2 to TRBJ2-1; D is possibly TRBD1 or TRBD2 (5 bases each). This CDR3 has 15 amino acids. Trimming removed 1 base from V and 11 bases from J, with 18 bases in between. Germline CDR1 is SGHTA and CDR2 is FQGNSA. CDR3 sequence reads: CASSLGDLKSDKQFF. The CDR3 DNA is TGTGCCAGCAGCTTAGGGGACCTTAAGTCCGACAAGCAGTTCTTC. Using reference TRBV7-2 and TRBJ2-1 for the parts outside the CDR3, the full variable domain is GAGVSQSPSNKVTEKGKDVELRCDPISGHTALYWYRQSLGQGLEFLIYFQGNSAPDKSGLPSDRFSAERTGGSVSTLTIQRTQQEDSAVYLCASSLGDLKSDKQFFGPGTRLTVL.

This clonotype is a singleton in its sample. The chain couples TRBV6-6 to TRBJ1-5; D not resolved. Germline loops: CDR1 MNHNY, CDR2 SVGAGI (reference sequence). V shed 2 bases and J shed 0 bases, with 8 bases lying between them. CDR3 length: 15 residues. CDR3 sequence (DNA): TGTGCCAGCAGTTACGGACCATATAGCAATCAGCCCCAGCATTTT. Translating gives CASSYGPYSNQPQHF.

In this sample, this clonotype turned up many times. This chain joins TRBV12-3 or TRBV12-4 and TRBJ2-7; 7 nucleotides line up with TRBD2. This CDR3 has 14 residues. The V segment lost 5 bases and the J segment 4 bases; nucleotides outside the gene matches: 8. CDR3 region: CASSPRGEGYEQYF. In DNA form, the CDR3 reads TGTGCCAGCAGTCCACGGGGGGAAGGGTACGAGCAGTACTTC.

The sample holds many counts of this clonotype. The chain employs TRBV7-2 and TRBJ2-1; D not resolved. Germline V gene sequence: CDR1 SGHTA, CDR2 FQGNSA. The V end lost 1 base, the J end lost 2 bases, and 9 bases lay between the germline ends. The CDR3 contains 15 residues. The DNA of the CDR3 is TGTGCCAGCAGCTTAGTTACTGGGACCTACAATGAGCAGTTCTTC. It yields the protein CASSLVTGTYNEQFF.

Only a few counts were recorded for this clonotype. This chain links TRBV11-2 with TRBJ2-7; D is unclear. There are 13 residues in the CDR3. The V end was cut by 1 base, the J end by 5 bases, with 9 bases between. Germline V lookup: CDR1 SGHAT, CDR2 FQNNGV. The CDR3: CASSLGQSDEQYF. In DNA, the CDR3 is TGTGCCAGCAGCTTAGGGCAGTCGGACGAGCAGTACTTC.

The DNA of the CDR3 is TGTGCCAGCAGTTACACTCCGACAGGGTCCTACGAGCAGTACTTC. Amino acid sequence: CASSYTPTGSYEQYF. This rearrangement joins TRBV6-2 or TRBV6-3 to TRBJ2-7; TRBD1 agrees at 7 bases. In germline, CDR1 is MNHEY, CDR2 SVGEGT. This CDR3 is built from 15 residues. Trimming at V came to 2 bases and at J to 1 base, leaving 5 bases not matched to a gene.

This chain uses TRBV4-3 with TRBJ2-1; maybe TRBD2 (5 bases). The CDR3 is 13 amino acids. The germline V and J ends were trimmed by 3 bases and 12 bases, with 15 bases remaining between them. Germline CDR1 is LGHNA and CDR2 is YSLEER. CDR3 nucleotide sequence: TGCGCCAGCAGCCAGACTACTAGTAATCGGCAGTTCTTC. Translating gives CASSQTTSNRQFF.

CDR3 in DNA: TGTGCCAGCAGTTTACTGTGGGGGAGGGCCGGGAATGAGCAGTTCTTC. Protein product: CASSLLWGRAGNEQFF. This sequence joins TRBV28 and TRBJ2-1, with 7 positions matching TRBD2. The CDR3 spans 16 residues. V trimming: 2 bases; J trimming: 7 bases; junction bases outside the gene matches: 11. Germline loops: CDR1 MDHEN, CDR2 SYDVKM.

This clonotype was seen only a few times. The gene calls are TRBV27 and TRBJ1-1; D perhaps matches TRBD1 (5 bases). CDR1 and CDR2 (germline): MNHEY, SMNVEV (reference sequence). The V gene lost 6 bases and the J gene lost 4 bases, with 12 bases spanning the gap. The CDR3 consists of 13 residues. The CDR3 DNA is TGTGCCAGCAGCCTAGTAGGGGCCACTGAAGCTTTCTTT. Protein sequence: CASSLVGATEAFF.

The gene calls are TRBV12-3 or TRBV12-4 and TRBJ2-5; D ambiguous. This CDR3 contains 11 residues. Deletions cut 4 bases from V and 5 bases from J, with 5 bases between. The CDR3 DNA reads TGTGCCAGCAGTTCTGGGGAGACCCAGTACTTC. Amino acid sequence: CASSSGETQYF.

The chain uses TRBV6-2 or TRBV6-3 and TRBJ2-1; D is unclear. Germline V gene sequence: CDR1 MNHEY, CDR2 SVGEGT. The CDR3 consists of 13 residues. V was trimmed by 6 bases and J by 5 bases, leaving 11 bases between them. CDR3 loop: CASSPQWNNEQFF. The DNA for the CDR3 is TGTGCCAGCAGCCCCCAGTGGAACAATGAGCAGTTCTTC.

This clonotype appeared a few times. V usage is TRBV4-1 and J usage is TRBJ2-3, with 7 bases identical to TRBD2. Losses at the gene ends were 0 bases for V and 4 bases for J; bases not matched to a gene: 7. The CDR3 has 16 residues. Per germline, CDR1 MGHRA and CDR2 YSYEKL. The CDR3 DNA reads as TGCGCCAGCAGCCAAGAACCGGGAGGCTCCCCAGATACGCAGTATTTT. Translated, it gives CASSQEPGGSPDTQYF.

This chain links TRBV7-9 with TRBJ2-2; a weak D match, TRBD2 (5 bases). The V end lost 2 bases, the J end lost 7 bases, and 8 bases lay between the germline ends. The CDR3 covers 13 residues. Germline assignment: CDR1 SEHNR and CDR2 FQNEAQ (reference sequence). CDR3 bases: TGTGCCAGCAGCTTAAAAACTAGCGGGGAGCTGTTTTTT. It translates to CASSLKTSGELFF.

This clonotype was detected only a few times. V gene TRBV27 combines with J gene TRBJ1-2; 7 bases align to TRBD1. Germline V CDR1 and CDR2: MNHEY, SMNVEV (reference sequence). V lost 5 bases and J lost 3; bases outside the gene matches: 12. The CDR3 has 16 amino acids. CDR3 protein: CASSDRVEPLDYGYTF. The DNA of the CDR3 is TGTGCCAGCAGTGACAGGGTTGAACCTTTGGACTATGGCTACACCTTC.

The chain is built from TRBV7-9 and TRBJ2-5; D might be TRBD2 (6 bases). V gave up 5 bases and J gave up 5 bases, with 15 bases separating them. The CDR3 extends over 14 amino acids. Germline V gene sequence: CDR1 SEHNR, CDR2 FQNEAQ (reference sequence). The CDR3 nucleotides are TGTGCCAGCAGCCCCACGGCGGGGCGCGAGACCCAGTACTTC. Its translation is CASSPTAGRETQYF.

CDR3 in DNA: TGTGCCAGCAGCGCGACTAGTTACAATGAGCAGTTCTTC. It encodes CASSATSYNEQFF. The rearrangement joins TRBV5-4 to TRBJ2-1, with D maybe TRBD2 (6 bases). Germline V gene data show CDR1 as SGHNT and CDR2 as YYREEE (reference sequence). The CDR3 has 13 amino acids. V lost 4 bases, J lost 4 bases, and 9 bases lay in between.

The chain is built from TRBV7-6 and TRBJ2-1; 11 nucleotides align to TRBD2. CDR3 length equals 17 residues. The V gene end was trimmed by 5 bases and the J gene end by 0 bases; junction bases not matched to a gene: 6. Germline V gene data show CDR1 as SGHVS and CDR2 as FNYEAQ. The CDR3 DNA reads TGTGCCAGCAGCCCTGGGACTAGCGGACTCTCCTACAATGAGCAGTTCTTC. Its translation is CASSPGTSGLSYNEQFF.

This chain connects TRBV27 to TRBJ1-2; perhaps TRBD1 as D (6 bases). CDR3 size: 15 residues. The V end lost 0 bases, the J end lost 8 bases, and 16 bases lay between the germline ends. CDR1 is MNHEY and CDR2 is SMNVEV in the germline V gene (reference sequence). CDR3 DNA: TGTGCCAGCAGTTTATCAGTCTCAGGGGCTGAGGGCTACACCTTC. Translating gives CASSLSVSGAEGYTF.

This clonotype occurred a few times. The chain uses TRBV5-6 and TRBJ2-1; 10 bases align to TRBD2. In germline, CDR1 is SGHDT, CDR2 YYEEEE. The CDR3 sequence is 16 residues long. Trimming took 2 bases from V and 5 from J; bases not matched to a gene: 7. CDR3 residues: CASSFYDSGRNNEQFF. DNA of the CDR3: TGTGCCAGCAGCTTTTATGATAGCGGGAGGAACAATGAGCAGTTCTTC.

CDR3 DNA sequence: TGTGCCAGCAGCTTAGCGAAGGGCGGGAACACTGAAGCTTTCTTT. This codes for CASSLAKGGNTEAFF. The chain carries TRBV7-6 and TRBJ1-1; D ambiguous. The germline V gene encodes CDR1 SGHVS and CDR2 FNYEAQ. V was trimmed by 0 bases and J by 1 base, leaving 9 bases between them. This CDR3 comprises 15 residues.

This clonotype has just one count. The rearrangement joins TRBV7-6 to TRBJ2-5; TRBD1 might be the D (6 bases). Trimming shortened V by 2 bases and J by 0 bases, and 13 bases separated the two germline ends. Germline-derived CDR1 and CDR2 are SGHVS and FNYEAQ. The CDR3 length is 16 residues. The CDR3 DNA follows: TGTGCCAGCAGCTTAAACGGACAGCGAAACCAAGAGACCCAGTACTTC. Translated: CASSLNGQRNQETQYF.

This clonotype came up many times. This chain connects TRBV6-1 to TRBJ2-6, with D unresolved. The CDR3 runs to 16 residues. Germline CDR1 reads MNHNS; CDR2 reads SASEGT. The V and J ends lost 2 bases and 0 bases respectively, with 8 bases between them. CDR3 bases: TGTGCCAGCAGTGAAACCCTTACCTCTGGGGCCAACGTCCTGACTTTC. It is translated as CASSETLTSGANVLTF.

The CDR3 sequence: CASSLGRSLDTQYF. The CDR3 DNA follows: TGTGCCAGCAGTTTGGGTCGGAGCCTTGATACGCAGTATTTT. The V and J genes are TRBV7-2 and TRBJ2-3; D gene unclear. Germline CDR1 and CDR2: SGHTA and FQGNSA. This CDR3 is 14 amino acids long. V was trimmed by 6 bases and J by 6 bases, leaving 16 bases between them.

V is TRBV20-1 and J is TRBJ1-4; no reliable D call. The CDR3 runs to 11 residues. Germline V CDR1 and CDR2: DFQATT, SNEGSKA (reference sequence). The V gene lost 7 bases and the J gene lost 8 bases, with 11 bases spanning the gap. Here the CDR3 DNA reads TGCAGTGTGGAAGGAGAAGAAAAACTGTTTTTT. This codes for CSVEGEEKLFF.

V usage is TRBV2 and J usage is TRBJ1-5, with 10 nucleotides matching TRBD1. Germline CDR1 SNHLY, CDR2 FYNNEI. V trimming: 7 bases; J trimming: 3 bases; junction bases outside the gene matches: 9. The CDR3 length is 16 residues. DNA for the CDR3: TGTGCCAGCAACCCTCCCGGGACAGGGGACAATCAGCCCCAGCATTTT. Its protein product is CASNPPGTGDNQPQHF.